The sequence of this TCR beta chain was determined in a study of human thymus T cells. In corrective heart surgery, resections were taken, and these provided the thymus tissue. The CDR3 consists of 18 residues. Losses at the gene ends were 0 bases for V and 3 bases for J; bases not matched to a gene: 12. Germline V gives CDR1 LGHNA, CDR2 YSLEER. The protocol was immunoSEQ multiplex PCR, while the TCRdb copy is restricted to in-frame clones and leaves out a portion. Among around 130,000 clones, more than 90% were seen once, and the ten largest hold around 0.025%. V gene TRBV4-3 combines with J gene TRBJ2-3, with 7 bases matching TRBD2. The sequence was obtained from a boy younger than two with a congenital heart defect but otherwise immunologically healthy. Material: thymus tissue. The DNA of the CDR3 is TGCGCCAGCAGCCAAGACCCGCGGGGGAGCCTAAGGACAGATACGCAGTATTTT. This encodes CASSQDPRGSLRTDTQYF.